This TCR beta chain stems from a study of early T cells in non-severe SARS-CoV-2 infection. Study summary: The authors sequenced bulk RNA from unsorted whole blood, leaving chains unpaired. Study-level points and caveats: Matching with VDJdb favored anti-spike CD8 responses (missing private and CD4 specificities).

This clonotype came up a few times. Its matching antigen is unknown. This CDR3 is 13 amino acids long. The germline gives CDR1 SGHTA, CDR2 FQGTGA. The V end was cut by 8 bases, the J end by 4 bases, with 13 bases between. Individual cDNA molecules received unique molecular identifiers during library preparation. TCRdb analysed the 5' RACE reads with MiXCR anew, one entry per CDR3 protein. This sample has tens of thousands of distinct CDR3 sequences; 4.5% to 5% occur once, and the top ten carry around 15%. The sequence was obtained from an adult who was a healthcare worker with PCR-confirmed SARS-CoV-2 infection or an uninfected control (not recorded which). J is TRBJ2-3 and V is TRBV7-3, with no clear D. Sequences were obtained from whole blood. Here the CDR3 reads CASGLGRADTQYF. The CDR3 region has the DNA TGTGCCAGCGGTCTAGGACGGGCAGATACGCAGTATTTT.